The subject of this entry is one TCR beta chain. The CDR3 length is 15 residues. Germline-derived CDR1 and CDR2 are LGHDT and YNNKEL (reference sequence). Trimming took off 4 bases at V and 5 bases at J, with 14 bases between the two ends. This record belongs to a study of blood T cell repertoires in COVID-19. Study summary: Material from acute and convalescent COVID-19 was sourced from the United States, Italy and Spain.

In the source study's methods: Reference gene primers were amplified, and this amplification served to estimate nucleated cell counts. Using immunoSEQ multiplex PCR, the repertoire was profiled, and TCRdb retains in-frame clones only, with some absent. The D gene and trimming were derived from the DNA, and the V and J assignments and clone size from that table. This sample yields around 280,000 clones, of which approximately 89% are seen a single time; 11% belongs to the top ten. The chain combines TRBV3-1 (or the pseudogene TRBV3-2) with TRBJ2-2; D is perhaps TRBD2 (6 bases). Sample: peripheral blood. The receptor comes from a woman in her twenties or thirties with COVID-19, enrolled during active disease. The CDR3 DNA reads TGTGCCAGCAGCCGGCCGGGGGATAAAACCGGGGAGCTGTTTTTT. The encoded protein is CASSRPGDKTGELFF.